A selection of T cell receptor beta chains follows, all from one sample in a study of blood T cell repertoires in COVID-19. Method: immunoSEQ multiplex PCR; TCRdb's copy keeps in-frame clones and lacks some. The table has tens of thousands of clones, around 80% seen once. Sequencing input: peripheral blood. The receptor set was obtained from a woman between 50 and 59 years old with acute or convalescent COVID-19. Both conserved end residues are part of each CDR3. The D gene is left open where the match is weak. Size tells how often a clone was seen (once, few, many) or the class of an expanded clone, and some rows leave it out.

d_gene,abundance,j_gene,v_gene,CDR3aa,CDR3nt
-,-,TRBJ1-3,TRBV11-1,CASTISIGTLGNTIYF,TGTGCCAGCACAATATCGATCGGGACTCTTGGAAACACCATATATTTT
TRBD2,-,TRBJ2-1,TRBV6-5,CASSYRGTSGHNEQFF,TGTGCCAGCAGTTACAGGGGGACTAGCGGTCACAATGAGCAGTTCTTC
TRBD1,-,TRBJ1-1,TRBV19,CASSIERTGWNTEAFF,TGTGCCAGTAGTATAGAGCGGACAGGGTGGAACACTGAAGCTTTCTTT
-,-,TRBJ1-3,TRBV28,CASSWPTSGTISGNTIYF,TGTGCCAGCAGTTGGCCCACCTCGGGAACCATCTCTGGAAACACCATATATTTT
-,-,TRBJ2-2,TRBV7-8,CASRGGAATGELFF,TGTGCCAGTAGGGGGGGAGCGGCCACCGGGGAGCTGTTTTTT
-,few,TRBJ1-2,TRBV18,CASSPERDYGYTF,TGTGCCAGCTCACCGGAGCGGGATTATGGCTACACCTTC
-,few,TRBJ1-5,TRBV12-5,CASGLMPGARDQPQHF,TGTGCTAGTGGTTTGATGCCAGGGGCGAGGGATCAGCCCCAGCATTTT
TRBD1,-,TRBJ2-7,TRBV10-3,CATTGQGYEQYF,TGTGCCACGACGGGACAGGGCTACGAGCAGTACTTC
-,-,TRBJ2-1,TRBV27,CASSRASRSSYNEQFF,TGTGCCAGCAGTCGTGCCTCGCGGAGTTCCTACAATGAGCAGTTCTTC
TRBD2,-,TRBJ2-3,TRBV6-2/TRBV6-3,CASSYAGGSEQYF,TGTGCCAGCAGTTATGCCGGGGGGTCTGAGCAGTATTTT
TRBD1,-,TRBJ2-5,TRBV5-6,CASSQGTGRGETQYF,TGTGCCAGCAGCCAAGGGACAGGGAGAGGAGAGACCCAGTACTTC
-,once,TRBJ1-5,TRBV12-3/TRBV12-4,CASSLFGGAQHF,TGTGCCAGCAGTCTCTTCGGTGGAGCCCAGCATTTT
TRBD1,few,TRBJ2-7,TRBV5-5,CASSFGRGYEQYF,TGTGCCAGCAGCTTTGGCAGGGGGTACGAGCAGTACTTC
TRBD2,-,TRBJ2-7,TRBV6-2/TRBV6-3,CASSPLKQLAENSYEQYF,TGTGCCAGCAGTCCCCTTAAACAACTAGCGGAAAATTCCTACGAGCAGTACTTC
-,-,TRBJ2-1,TRBV6-1,CASSEDTGKILSSYNEQFF,TGTGCCAGCAGTGAGGATACAGGGAAAATACTTAGCTCCTACAATGAGCAGTTCTTC
TRBD2,-,TRBJ2-3,TRBV5-4,CASSLVGLAGADTQYF,TGTGCCAGCAGCTTGGTGGGACTAGCGGGAGCAGATACGCAGTATTTT
TRBD1,-,TRBJ1-1,TRBV28,CASSSGQENTEAFF,TGTGCCAGCAGTTCGGGACAGGAAAACACTGAAGCTTTCTTT
TRBD2,-,TRBJ2-1,TRBV10-3,CAISESVGLAYNEQFF,TGTGCCATCAGTGAGTCGGTGGGACTAGCATACAATGAGCAGTTCTTC
TRBD2,-,TRBJ2-6,TRBV6-4,CASRAGPGANVLTF,TGTGCCAGCAGAGCGGGGCCTGGGGCCAACGTCCTGACTTTC
-,-,TRBJ1-4,TRBV27,CASSAGSANEKLFF,TGTGCCAGCAGCGCAGGGTCAGCTAATGAAAAACTGTTTTTT
-,-,TRBJ2-2,TRBV5-6,CASSFPRGELFF,TGTGCCAGCAGCTTTCCGAGGGGGGAGCTGTTTTTT
TRBD1,-,TRBJ1-2,TRBV10-1,CASSALRQGKKGYTF,TGCGCCAGCAGTGCCCTTCGACAGGGGAAGAAGGGCTACACCTTC
-,-,TRBJ1-4,TRBV6-6,CASFSSFEKLFF,TGTGCCAGTTTTAGCTCCTTTGAAAAACTGTTTTTT
-,-,TRBJ2-1,TRBV27,CASSFSGAYNEQFF,TGTGCCAGCAGTTTTTCAGGGGCTTACAATGAGCAGTTCTTC